Detailed here is one T cell receptor (beta chain). The target antigen is unknown. Expressed TCRB transcripts got sequenced, as all isolated RNA was reverse transcribed. For naive, central memory and regulatory T cell samples, reads averaged around 3.6 million. The data were produced by immunoSEQ multiplex PCR, yet TCRdb's version contains in-frame clones alone and is incomplete. Of 240,000 or so clones in the sample, about a fifth were seen once. The data derive from a study of beta chain features in type 1 diabetes. Notes on the study in general: Reduced insertions and increased deletions marked VDJ junctions in type 1 diabetes patients. Moderate but significant shortening of TCRB CDR3s was recorded in all four CD4+ subsets from Type 1 diabetes patients. Sequencing of cDNA might inflate the share of cells that strongly express TCR.

This clonotype was obtained from a woman aged 40 to 55 with type 1 diabetes. The sample consisted of naive CD4+ T cells from blood.

CDR3 sequence: CASSLGQITDTQYF. CDR3 sequence (DNA): TGCGCCAGCAGCTTGGGGCAGATTACAGATACGCAGTATTTT. This chain uses TRBV5-1 with TRBJ2-3; D gene unclear. Germline CDR1 reads SGHRS; CDR2 reads YFSETQ. This CDR3 has 14 amino acids. V was shortened by 0 bases and J by 3 bases, with 8 bases between the two germline ends.